This T cell receptor (beta chain) originates from a study of OX40 agonist ivuxolimab in advanced cancers. For the study at large: Given to patients was ivuxolimab, an agonistic anti-OX40 (CD134) antibody. Partial responses were achieved by three patients, of whom one had hepatocellular carcinoma and two had cutaneous melanoma.

Of note for this clone: Its matching antigen is unknown.

The V gene lost 4 bases and the J gene lost 7 bases, with 22 bases spanning the gap. The CDR3 sequence is 17 residues long. CDR1 is MNHEY, CDR2 SMNVEV, per germline (reference sequence). The method was immunoSEQ multiplex PCR; TCRdb's version includes in-frame clones alone and lacks a portion of them. In the table there are over 50,000 clones, roughly 80% of which are singletons. Overall study results and limits: CD4+ and CD8+ T cells in blood underwent clonal expansion by week 6 at 0.1 to 3.0 mg/kg. The antigen specificity of the peripheral T cells (those that were expanded) was not determined.

Sequencing was performed on CD4+ or CD8+ T cells sorted from blood, taken in a trial of the OX40 agonist ivuxolimab. This TCR derives from an adult with an advanced solid tumor such as melanoma, head and neck, liver or kidney cancer. The chain joins TRBV27 to TRBJ1-4; D remains unclear. Written as DNA, the CDR3 is TGTGCCAGCAGTTCTTCCTTCGCGGACCTTCTTGGTGAAAAACTGTTTTTT. It yields the protein CASSSSFADLLGEKLFF.